This passage covers 32 T cell receptor beta chains from one sample sequenced in a study of blood T cell repertoires in COVID-19 (TCRdb year 2020). Library construction relied on the immunoSEQ multiplex PCR assay. TCRdb took this table from immuneACCESS and kept in-frame rearrangements with V and J called. Such tables lack part of the clones; where checked against another copy, unresolved V genes explain under half of the gap, and the rest is unexplained. For this sample there are about 230,000 clones; nearly 90% appear just once. The biggest ten clones account for approximately 12% of the sample. Sequenced input: peripheral blood. These receptors came from a woman aged 18-29 years who had recovered from COVID-19.

This chain links TRBV19 with TRBJ1-2; TRBD1 might be the D (6 bases). This CDR3 is 14 amino acids long. Trimming removed 1 base at V and 5 bases at J, with 11 bases between. The germline V gene has CDR1 LNHDA and CDR2 SQIVND (reference sequence). Written as DNA, the CDR3 is TGTGCCAGTAGTATAGCGGAGACAGGATATGGCTACACCTTC. It codes for CASSIAETGYGYTF.

DNA for the CDR3: TGTGCCAGCAGCCAAGATGAGGCACTAGCGGGAAACAATGAGCAGTTCTTC. This sequence encodes CASSQDEALAGNNEQFF. The J gene is TRBJ2-1, the V gene TRBV4-2; TRBD2 aligns across 10 bases. V lost 0 bases to trimming and J lost 5 bases; unmatched junction nucleotides: 7. The CDR3 has 17 amino acids. Germline CDR1 is LGHNA and CDR2 is YNFKEQ.

The chain couples TRBV7-9 to TRBJ2-7; TRBD2 agrees at 8 bases. Germline CDR1 SEHNR, CDR2 FQNEAQ (reference sequence). The J segment lost 2 bases and the V segment lost 1 base, leaving 7 bases of the junction unmatched. The CDR3 contains 16 residues. This chain's CDR3 is CASSLVGLAEAYEQYF. In nucleotides, the CDR3 is TGTGCCAGCAGCTTAGTCGGACTAGCTGAAGCCTACGAGCAGTACTTC. Variable domain in full (rest from reference TRBV7-9 and TRBJ2-7): DTGVSQNPRHKITKRGQNVTFRCDPISEHNRLYWYRQTLGQGPEFLTYFQNEAQLEKSRLLSDRFSAERPKGSFSTLEIQRTEQGDSAMYLCASSLVGLAEAYEQYFGPGTRLTVT.

The chain carries TRBV6-6 and TRBJ2-1, with 8 positions matching TRBD2. Per germline, CDR1 MNHNY and CDR2 SVGAGI (reference sequence). V lost 2 bases to trimming and J lost 8 bases; unmatched junction nucleotides: 8. There are 15 residues in the CDR3. CDR3 in amino acids: CASSYGLAGVDEQFF. Here the CDR3 DNA reads TGTGCCAGCAGTTACGGGCTAGCGGGTGTCGATGAGCAGTTCTTC.

The CDR3 is CASRTGMDTEAFF. Written as DNA, the CDR3 is TGTGCCAGCCGGACAGGGATGGACACTGAAGCTTTCTTT. The V gene is TRBV18, the J gene TRBJ1-1; 8 bases are a match to TRBD1. The CDR3 covers 13 residues. Germline-derived CDR1 and CDR2 are KGHSH and LQKENI. The junction had 5 bases not matched to a gene; V was cut back by 8 bases and J by 3 bases.

The J gene is TRBJ1-3, the V gene TRBV13, with no clear D. The V and J ends lost 5 bases and 1 base respectively, with 12 bases between them. The CDR3 runs to 15 residues. CDR1 is PRHDT and CDR2 is FYEKMQ in the germline V gene (reference sequence). CDR3 region: CASSPRLGSGNTIYF. The CDR3 DNA is TGTGCCAGCAGCCCACGACTAGGGTCTGGAAACACCATATATTTT.

The genes are TRBV7-9 and TRBJ2-3, with TRBD2 matching over 10 bases. Germline trimming cut 6 bases from V and 4 bases from J; bases unmatched to any gene: 13. Germline CDR1 and CDR2: SEHNR and FQNEAQ (reference sequence). The CDR3 is 17 amino acids. The CDR3 loop is CASRHPSGSLESDTQYF. The CDR3 nucleotides read TGTGCCAGCAGACACCCTAGCGGGAGTCTGGAGTCAGATACGCAGTATTTT.

The chain employs TRBV11-1 and TRBJ2-7; 7 bases are shared with TRBD1. CDR1 is SGHAT, CDR2 FQDESV, per germline (reference sequence). The CDR3 runs to 16 residues. V trimming: 4 bases; J trimming: 4 bases; junction bases outside the gene matches: 13. CDR3 residues: CASSSSPGQRNYEQYF. The CDR3 region has the DNA TGTGCCAGCAGCTCCTCTCCGGGACAGAGAAATTACGAGCAGTACTTC.

The sample holds one count of this clone. The rearrangement uses TRBV7-9 and TRBJ2-3; the match to TRBD1 covers 7 bases. CDR1 and CDR2 from the germline V gene are SEHNR and FQNEAQ (reference sequence). V dropped 11 bases and J dropped 4; count of bases not matched to a gene: 3. This CDR3 is built from 11 residues. The CDR3 is CASTGADTQYF. The CDR3 DNA reads TGTGCCTCCACAGGGGCAGATACGCAGTATTTT.

The gene calls are TRBV6-5 and TRBJ1-1, with TRBD1 matching over 7 bases. The CDR3 extends over 13 amino acids. V dropped 8 bases and J dropped 4; count of bases not matched to a gene: 7. CDR1 MNHEY and CDR2 SVGAGI come from the germline V gene. The CDR3 DNA reads TGTGCCAGCCGCGCGCCAGGGGGCACTGAAGCTTTCTTT. It encodes CASRAPGGTEAFF.

This clone was observed a handful of times. This chain uses TRBV6-2 or TRBV6-3 with TRBJ2-7; possible D gene TRBD2, 6 bases. V lost 5 bases and J lost 2, with 13 bases in between. Per the germline V gene, CDR1 is MNHEY and CDR2 is SVGEGT. This CDR3 comprises 14 residues. CDR3 amino acids: CASSEGLPAYEQYF. For the CDR3, the DNA is TGTGCCAGCAGTGAGGGACTTCCTGCCTACGAGCAGTACTTC.

V gene TRBV9 combines with J gene TRBJ2-7; possible D gene TRBD2, 5 bases. CDR3 length equals 13 residues. Trimming took 4 bases from V and 2 from J, leaving 10 bases between them. CDR1 is SGDLS, CDR2 YYNGEE, per germline. CDR3 loop: CASSKSGTYEQYF. For the CDR3, the DNA is TGTGCCAGCAGCAAAAGCGGCACCTACGAGCAGTACTTC.

The rearrangement joins TRBV21-1 to TRBJ1-1; TRBD1 is the table's D call, not checked against the DNA. TRBV21-1 is tagged as a pseudogene. This CDR3 contains 16 residues. The CDR3 DNA is TGTGCCAGCAGCTCTTCCCCAGACAGGGGGCAGACTGAAGCTTTCTTT. This encodes CASSSSPDRGQTEAFF.

The chain carries TRBV20-1 and TRBJ2-1, with TRBD1 matching 9 bases. This CDR3 has 14 residues. The J segment lost 7 bases and the V segment lost 3 bases, leaving 7 bases of the junction unmatched. Germline CDR1 reads DFQATT; CDR2 reads SNEGSKA (reference sequence). The DNA of the CDR3 is TGCAGTGCTAGTGCGGGACAGGGTAGGAATGAGCAGTTCTTC. Amino acid sequence: CSASAGQGRNEQFF.

J is TRBJ2-7 and V is TRBV27; weak D call: TRBD2 (5 bases). The CDR3 is made up of 12 amino acids. Per germline, CDR1 MNHEY and CDR2 SMNVEV (reference sequence). With 3 bases removed from V and 7 bases from J, the gap between germline ends came to 10 bases. CDR3 amino acids: CASSFPGVEQYF. CDR3 bases: TGTGCCAGCAGTTTCCCCGGGGTAGAGCAGTACTTC.

Here the CDR3 DNA reads TGTGCCACCAGTGATTGGAGGGAGAATGAGCAGTTCTTC. This translates into CATSDWRENEQFF. The rearrangement links TRBV24-1 to TRBJ2-1, with D possibly TRBD2 on 6 matching bases. V lost 2 bases, J lost 7 bases, and 8 bases lay in between. This CDR3 region has 13 residues. Per germline, CDR1 KGHDR and CDR2 SFDVKD.

The chain uses TRBV30 and TRBJ1-4, with a weak D call TRBD1 (5 bases). CDR3 length: 18 residues. V lost 0 bases and J lost 5, with 22 bases in between. CDR1 and CDR2 from the germline V gene are GTSNPN and SVGIG (reference sequence). DNA of the CDR3: TGTGCCTGGAGTGTGTCACCCCGCCCAGGGTTCAAGAATGAAAAACTGTTTTTT. This translates into CAWSVSPRPGFKNEKLFF.

In its sample, this clone was seen a few times. The chain is built from TRBV2 and TRBJ2-1; 13 nucleotides match TRBD2. Germline V gene data show CDR1 as SNHLY and CDR2 as FYNNEI. CDR3 length equals 16 residues. V lost 7 bases to trimming and J lost 7 bases; unmatched junction nucleotides: 10. The CDR3 nucleotides are TGTGCCAGCAAATGGACTAGCGGGAGTTTAATTAATGAGCAGTTCTTC. Its protein is CASKWTSGSLINEQFF.

J is TRBJ2-1 and V is TRBV12-3 or TRBV12-4; 8 bases map to TRBD1. The CDR3 has 13 residues. With V trimmed by 5 bases and J by 11 bases, 8 bases remained unmatched. Here the CDR3 DNA reads TGTGCCAGCAGTGGACAGGGAAAGACAAAGCAGTTCTTC. Translation gives CASSGQGKTKQFF.

The chain employs TRBV6-2 or TRBV6-3 and TRBJ2-7, with 7 bases identical to TRBD1. V trimming: 5 bases; J trimming: 4 bases; junction bases outside the gene matches: 20. The CDR3 contains 18 residues. Germline CDR1 reads MNHEY; CDR2 reads SVGEGT. In DNA form, the CDR3 reads TGTGCCAGCAGTCCCCAGATCCTCCAAGGGACAGAAGAATACGAGCAGTACTTC. Encoded protein: CASSPQILQGTEEYEQYF.

The rearrangement links TRBV5-4 to TRBJ2-2; D unclear. Trimming cost V 0 bases and J 1 base, with 7 bases left between them. Per the germline V gene, CDR1 is SGHNT and CDR2 is YYREEE (reference sequence). The CDR3 has 15 amino acids. The CDR3 reads CASSLVGQNTGELFF. CDR3 nucleotides: TGTGCCAGCAGCTTGGTTGGGCAGAACACCGGGGAGCTGTTTTTT.

The table lists this clone with a few counts. This sequence joins TRBV18 and TRBJ1-1; D gene uncertain. Trimming took 5 bases from V and 6 from J, leaving 13 bases between them. CDR3 size: 13 residues. CDR1 KGHSH and CDR2 LQKENI come from the germline V gene. The CDR3 DNA reads TGTGCCAGCTCAAGTTCTTTGGAGGCTGAAGCTTTCTTT. Translation: CASSSSLEAEAFF.

The J gene is TRBJ2-5, the V gene TRBV2; D is perhaps TRBD2 (5 bases). This CDR3 is built from 12 residues. The V and J ends lost 11 bases and 2 bases respectively, with 12 bases between them. Germline values: CDR1 SNHLY, CDR2 FYNNEI. The CDR3 here is CAVASGQETQYF. The CDR3 DNA is TGTGCCGTCGCATCGGGACAAGAGACCCAGTACTTC.

This clone was seen more than once but under ten times. The chain combines TRBV2 with TRBJ2-1; TRBD1 might be the D (5 bases). The germline gives CDR1 SNHLY, CDR2 FYNNEI. V lost 7 bases and J lost 5, with 24 bases in between. This CDR3 is 17 amino acids long. The CDR3 DNA reads as TGTGCCAGCATATCGCAGTACGGTTATACAGGAGACAATGAGCAGTTCTTC. This codes for CASISQYGYTGDNEQFF.

J is TRBJ1-2 and V is TRBV30; 9 bases line up with TRBD1. In germline, CDR1 is GTSNPN, CDR2 SVGIG (reference sequence). The V gene end was trimmed by 5 bases and the J gene end by 9 bases; junction bases not matched to a gene: 10. The CDR3 totals 13 residues. This chain's CDR3 is CAWAQGAHRSYTF. The CDR3 DNA sequence: TGTGCCTGGGCACAGGGGGCCCACCGGAGCTACACCTTC.

The chain joins TRBV12-5 to TRBJ2-2; TRBD2 is a possible D gene (6 bases). Trimming pared 0 bases from V and 4 bases from J, leaving 12 bases between. The CDR3 length is 16 residues. Germline V lookup: CDR1 LGHNT, CDR2 FRNRAP. DNA for the CDR3: TGTGCTAGTGGTTTGGTGGCGGGATATTTCACCGGGGAGCTGTTTTTT. This gives the protein CASGLVAGYFTGELFF.

The V call is TRBV25-1, the J call TRBJ2-7; the D gene is possibly TRBD1 (5 bases). Per the germline V gene, CDR1 is MGHDK and CDR2 is SYGVNS. Trimming took off 1 base at V and 3 bases at J, with 10 bases between the two ends. This CDR3 contains 14 residues. Here the CDR3 DNA reads TGTGCCAGCAGTGAATCCGACAGAAACTACGAGCAGTACTTC. Translating gives CASSESDRNYEQYF.

The chain is built from TRBV7-2 and TRBJ1-2, with D possibly TRBD1 on 6 matching bases. The V and J ends lost 2 bases and 3 bases respectively, with 19 bases between them. CDR3 size: 17 residues. Germline values: CDR1 SGHTA, CDR2 FQGNSA. The CDR3 protein is CASSLSGRGIYDYGYTF. The CDR3 region has the DNA TGTGCCAGCAGCTTATCGGGGAGGGGGATCTATGACTATGGCTACACCTTC.

The rearrangement joins TRBV5-5 to TRBJ2-7, with unresolved D. The length of the CDR3 is 14 residues. V lost 0 bases, J lost 3 bases, and 10 bases lay in between. CDR1 is SGHKS, CDR2 YYEKEE, per germline (reference sequence). The CDR3 nucleotides read TGTGCCAGCAGCTTGGAGTGGCGGAGCTACGAGCAGTACTTC. This gives the protein CASSLEWRSYEQYF.

J is TRBJ2-2 and V is TRBV7-3; 7 bases are shared with TRBD2. This CDR3 has 14 amino acids. V shed 7 bases, J shed 4 bases, and the junction held 6 bases outside the gene matches. In germline, CDR1 is SGHTA, CDR2 FQGTGA. The CDR3 DNA sequence: TGTGCCAGCACCTCTAGCGGAGGCACCGGGGAGCTGTTTTTT. Protein sequence: CASTSSGGTGELFF.

The chain combines TRBV3-1 (or the pseudogene TRBV3-2) with TRBJ1-2; D ambiguous. Trimming removed 0 bases from V and 2 bases from J, with 7 bases in between. CDR1 is LGHDT and CDR2 is YNNKEL in the germline V gene (reference sequence). The CDR3 consists of 14 residues. The CDR3 DNA is TGTGCCAGCAGCCAAGATTTCAGGAACTATGGCTACACCTTC. This sequence encodes CASSQDFRNYGYTF.

The V gene is TRBV19, the J gene TRBJ1-3, with TRBD1 as a possible D gene (6 bases). CDR3 length: 14 residues. The V end lost 3 bases, the J end lost 4 bases, and 10 bases lay between the germline ends. Germline values: CDR1 LNHDA, CDR2 SQIVND (reference sequence). The CDR3 reads CASSMGHPGNTIYF. In DNA, the CDR3 is TGTGCCAGTAGTATGGGACATCCGGGAAACACCATATATTTT.